The 22 T cell receptor beta chains reported below all come from one sample, sequenced in a study of PD-1 blockade in classical Hodgkin lymphoma. Each patient experienced a relapse that followed autologous stem cell transplantation, and brentuximab vedotin exposure varied. Repertoires were generated with immunoSEQ multiplex PCR, while TCRdb's copy carries only in-frame clones and drops some. This sample has 14,000 or so clones, with 81% found just once. This material consisted of peripheral blood mononuclear cells (PBMCs), taken at baseline. Receptors originate from a human donor with classical Hodgkin lymphoma.

Notes on this clone: The junction differs from germline at one of its ends, possibly a read error. V usage is TRBV6-5 and J usage is TRBJ2-3; tentative D call: TRBD2 (6 bases). Germline V gives CDR1 MNHEY, CDR2 SVGAGI. The CDR3 consists of 13 residues. The CDR3 here is CASITPWRESRHF. Written as DNA, the CDR3 is TGTGCCAGCATCACACCCTGGAGGGAGTCACGGCATTTT.

CDR3 DNA: TGTGCCAGCAGTCCCCTGGGACTAGCTGGCGAGCAGTACTTC. It is translated as CASSPLGLAGEQYF. The chain links TRBV6-5 to TRBJ2-7; 9 nucleotides line up with TRBD2. Germline V gene data show CDR1 as MNHEY and CDR2 as SVGAGI. The CDR3 consists of 14 residues. The junction had 8 bases not matched to a gene; V was cut back by 5 bases and J by 6 bases.

In its sample, this clone was seen once. The rearrangement links TRBV29-1 to TRBJ2-1, with D perhaps TRBD1 or TRBD2 (6 bases each). V was cut by 1 base and J by 3 bases, with 10 bases left in between. Per germline, CDR1 SQVTM and CDR2 ANQGSEA. The CDR3 has 14 amino acids. The CDR3 sequence is CSVEAGAGYNEQFF. The CDR3 nucleotides are TGCAGCGTTGAAGCGGGGGCCGGCTACAATGAGCAGTTCTTC.

This chain links TRBV5-7 with TRBJ1-4; no clear D gene. TRBV5-7 is labeled an ORF, and its function is uncertain. V lost 0 bases to trimming and J lost 4 bases, with 7 bases between them. The CDR3 has 14 residues. The CDR3: CASSLVSVNEKLFF. For the CDR3, the DNA is TGTGCCAGCAGCTTGGTTAGCGTTAATGAAAAACTGTTTTTT.

This clone has a handful of counts. V is TRBV2 and J is TRBJ1-1, with D unresolved. V lost 7 bases and J 1 base, leaving 7 bases between the germline ends. CDR3 length equals 12 residues. Germline lookup yields CDR1 SNHLY and CDR2 FYNNEI. The CDR3 bases are TGTGCCAGCATATACAGGAACACTGAAGCTTTCTTT. This translates into CASIYRNTEAFF. Full variable domain (rest looked up from reference TRBV2 and TRBJ1-1): EPEVTQTPSHQVTQMGQEVILRCVPISNHLYFYWYRQILGQKVEFLVSFYNNEISEKSEIFDDQFSVERPDGSNFTLKIRSTKLEDSAMYFCASIYRNTEAFFGQGTRLTVV.

This clone was seen just once. The chain combines TRBV9 with TRBJ1-2, with TRBD1 as a possible D gene (5 bases). Germline V lookup: CDR1 SGDLS, CDR2 YYNGEE. The CDR3 has 13 amino acids. V dropped 4 bases and J dropped 5 bases, with 12 bases sitting between them. This chain's CDR3 is CASSTGTEYGYTF. Written as DNA, the CDR3 is TGTGCCAGCAGCACCGGGACTGAATATGGCTACACCTTC.

With regard to this clone: Other DNA sequences from this sample encode an identical CDR3 as well. The chain uses TRBV5-1 and TRBJ2-5; D not resolved. This CDR3 is built from 13 residues. Germline loops: CDR1 SGHRS, CDR2 YFSETQ. V lost 1 base to trimming and J lost 1 base, with 5 bases between them. CDR3 protein: CASSLTAQETQYF. CDR3 coding DNA: TGCGCCAGCAGCTTGACAGCCCAAGAGACCCAGTACTTC. The full variable domain, with the rest looked up from reference TRBV5-1 and TRBJ2-5, is KAGVTQTPRYLIKTRGQQVTLSCSPISGHRSVSWYQQTPGQGLQFLFEYFSETQRNKGNFPGRFSGRQFSNSRSEMNVSTLELGDSALYLCASSLTAQETQYFGPGTRLLVL.

As DNA, the CDR3 is TGTGCCAGCAGTTCTTTGCGGGAGCAGTACTTC. Translating gives CASSSLREQYF. The chain employs TRBV28 and TRBJ2-7; no firm D call. Germline values: CDR1 MDHEN, CDR2 SYDVKM. Trimming removed 4 bases from V and 7 bases from J, with 8 bases in between. This CDR3 spans 11 amino acids.

In this sample, this clone turned up a few times. V usage is TRBV7-3 and J usage is TRBJ2-3; 14 nucleotides line up with TRBD2. V lost 2 bases and J lost 1; bases outside the gene matches: 2. CDR3 length equals 17 residues. Germline V gives CDR1 SGHTA, CDR2 FQGTGA. The CDR3 DNA follows: TGTGCCAGCAGCTTAGGACTAGCGGGGGGAGGCACAGATACGCAGTATTTT. Residues: CASSLGLAGGGTDTQYF.

The chain uses TRBV4-1 and TRBJ1-2; 7 nucleotides match TRBD1. Germline V gives CDR1 MGHRA, CDR2 YSYEKL. V was clipped by 6 bases and J by 5 bases; unmatched bases: 9. The CDR3 runs to 14 residues. As DNA, the CDR3 is TGCGCCAGCAGGCCGACAGGGATCGGATATGGCTACACCTTC. Translating gives CASRPTGIGYGYTF.

This chain links TRBV4-2 with TRBJ2-5, with 12 bases aligning to TRBD2. V lost 6 bases to trimming and J lost 0 bases; unmatched junction nucleotides: 5. This CDR3 is built from 16 residues. The germline V gene has CDR1 LGHNA and CDR2 YNFKEQ. The DNA of the CDR3 is TGTGCCAGCAGTCCTACTAGCGGGGGGAACCAAGAGACCCAGTACTTC. Protein: CASSPTSGGNQETQYF.

This chain links TRBV6-1 with TRBJ1-2; no definite D call. The CDR3 consists of 13 residues. Germline V lookup: CDR1 MNHNS, CDR2 SASEGT. Between the trimmed V and J ends, which lost 1 base and 8 bases, there was a span of 11 bases. Here the CDR3 reads CASSEDGLEGYTF. For the CDR3, the DNA is TGTGCCAGCAGTGAAGATGGTTTGGAGGGCTACACCTTC.

The chain has TRBV28 and TRBJ1-5; the D gene is possibly TRBD1 (6 bases). Trimming left V 2 bases short and J 0 bases short, with 17 bases between. Germline V gene data show CDR1 as MDHEN and CDR2 as SYDVKM. The CDR3 has 18 residues. The CDR3 sequence: CASSLGGAIGFSNQPQHF. The CDR3, as DNA: TGTGCCAGCAGTTTAGGGGGGGCGATCGGATTTAGCAATCAGCCCCAGCATTTT.

The genes are TRBV19 and TRBJ2-7; 7 bases align to TRBD1. Per germline, CDR1 LNHDA and CDR2 SQIVND (reference sequence). J was trimmed by 3 bases and V by 6 bases; bases with no gene match: 5. The CDR3 contains 13 residues. CDR3 residues: CASSRQGGYEQYF. The CDR3 coding sequence is TGTGCCAGTAGCAGACAGGGTGGCTACGAGCAGTACTTC.

The V gene is TRBV7-3, the J gene TRBJ1-2; 7 bases line up with TRBD1. CDR1 is SGHTA and CDR2 is FQGTGA in the germline V gene. CDR3 length: 13 amino acids. The J segment lost 2 bases and the V segment lost 5 bases, leaving 2 bases of the junction unmatched. CDR3 DNA: TGTGCCAGCAGCCCGGACAGGAACTATGGCTACACCTTC. Encoded protein: CASSPDRNYGYTF.

The rearrangement uses TRBV7-9 and TRBJ1-1; no clear D. The CDR3 runs 9 residues. Germline V gives CDR1 SEHNR, CDR2 FQNEAQ (reference sequence). V lost 5 bases and J 6 bases, leaving 1 base between the germline ends. The DNA of the CDR3 is TGTGCCAGCAGCCCTGAAGCTTTCTTT. Translating gives CASSPEAFF.

This CDR3 reads CASSRDGTDYEQYF. CDR3 sequence (DNA): TGTGCCAGCAGCAGAGACGGGACAGACTACGAGCAGTACTTC. The chain is built from TRBV7-2 and TRBJ2-7; 7 bases match TRBD1. The CDR3 is 14 residues long. Trimming cost V 5 bases and J 3 bases; bases outside gene matches: 7. CDR1 and CDR2 (germline): SGHTA, FQGNSA.

The rearrangement uses TRBV9 and TRBJ2-1, with 10 nucleotides matching TRBD2. The CDR3 length is 15 residues. The germline V gene has CDR1 SGDLS and CDR2 YYNGEE. With 3 bases clipped from V and 3 bases from J, the junction kept 3 bases outside the gene matches. In nucleotides, the CDR3 is TGTGCCAGCAGCGCCCTAGCGGGGGTCTACAATGAGCAGTTCTTC. Protein: CASSALAGVYNEQFF.

The gene calls are TRBV7-2 and TRBJ2-7, with D perhaps assigned TRBD1 or TRBD2 (6 bases each). Germline CDR1 SGHTA, CDR2 FQGNSA. The CDR3 contains 14 residues. Trimming shortened V by 3 bases and J by 6 bases, and 15 bases separated the two germline ends. For the CDR3, the DNA is TGTGCCAGCAGCTTTGTCGGGGGCCTTGGCGAGCAGTACTTC. Its translation is CASSFVGGLGEQYF.

The chain links TRBV6-5 to TRBJ2-2; D is unresolved. The CDR3 spans 15 residues. Germline V gene sequence: CDR1 MNHEY, CDR2 SVGAGI. V dropped 4 bases and J dropped 2 bases, with 11 bases sitting between them. CDR3 nucleotides: TGTGCCAGCAGTTGGTGGCAGACTAACACCGGGGAGCTGTTTTTT. It yields the protein CASSWWQTNTGELFF.

The chain is built from TRBV6-1 and TRBJ2-1; D not certain. Germline V gene data show CDR1 as MNHNS and CDR2 as SASEGT. The CDR3 sequence is 13 residues long. The V and J ends lost 6 bases and 7 bases respectively, with 13 bases between them. CDR3 sequence (DNA): TGTGCCAGCAGGCCATTGCTTTATAATGAGCAGTTCTTC. This encodes CASRPLLYNEQFF.

The chain employs TRBV11-2 and TRBJ2-7; unclear D gene. In germline, CDR1 is SGHAT, CDR2 FQNNGV. Trimming stripped 5 bases from V and 3 bases from J, with 5 bases between. CDR3 length equals 11 residues. CDR3 sequence (DNA): TGTGCCAGCAGCCAATTCTACGAGCAGTACTTC. This encodes CASSQFYEQYF.